The 31 T cell receptor beta chains reported below all come from one sample, sequenced in a study of OX40 agonist ivuxolimab in advanced cancers. Here immunoSEQ multiplex PCR was the method, and the copy in TCRdb shows in-frame clones only, minus some. The table shows 75,000 to 100,000 clones, with roughly 85% occurring only once. Sequencing was performed on CD4+ or CD8+ T cells sorted from blood, taken in a trial of the OX40 agonist ivuxolimab. The receptors stem from an adult with an advanced solid tumor such as melanoma, head and neck, liver or kidney cancer.

V is TRBV12-5 and J is TRBJ2-1; D gene unclear. CDR3 length: 11 residues. V was shortened by 7 bases and J by 8 bases, with 9 bases between the two germline ends. CDR1 and CDR2 (germline): LGHNT, FRNRAP. CDR3 sequence reads: CASVAAHEQFF. The DNA for the CDR3 is TGTGCTAGTGTGGCAGCTCATGAGCAGTTCTTC.

V gene TRBV18 combines with J gene TRBJ1-1, with a possible D match to TRBD1 (5 bases). Trimming stripped 3 bases from V and 4 bases from J, with 9 bases between. This CDR3 is 13 amino acids long. Germline V gene data show CDR1 as KGHSH and CDR2 as LQKENI. CDR3 residues: CASSPGDFTEAFF. The CDR3 coding sequence is TGTGCCAGCTCACCCGGGGACTTCACTGAAGCTTTCTTT.

The chain joins TRBV28 to TRBJ1-5, with TRBD1 identical over 7 bases. Germline V gene lookup returns CDR1 MDHEN and CDR2 SYDVKM. Germline trimming cut 5 bases from V and 6 bases from J; bases unmatched to any gene: 16. The CDR3 is 17 amino acids. The CDR3 DNA reads TGTGCCAGCAGTCCCGTCGAGTCGACAGGGCGGCGTCAGCCCCAGCATTTT. It encodes CASSPVESTGRRQPQHF.

This chain links TRBV7-2 with TRBJ1-3, with D unclear. Germline lookup yields CDR1 SGHTA and CDR2 FQGNSA. This CDR3 has 16 residues. V was pared by 1 base and J by 0 bases, with 10 bases between. CDR3 sequence (DNA): TGTGCCAGCAGCTTAGGAGGCGGAATCTCTGGAAACACCATATATTTT. Encoded protein: CASSLGGGISGNTIYF.

The chain is built from TRBV14 and TRBJ1-2; D ambiguous. This CDR3 is 16 amino acids long. V was trimmed by 2 bases and J by 4 bases, leaving 17 bases between them. Germline V lookup: CDR1 SGHDN, CDR2 FVKESK. The CDR3 reads CASSQYVNGGLYGYTF. The DNA of the CDR3 is TGTGCCAGCAGCCAATACGTCAATGGAGGGCTCTATGGCTACACCTTC.

The chain employs TRBV19 and TRBJ1-6; 9 nucleotides align to TRBD1. Germline CDR1 reads LNHDA; CDR2 reads SQIVND (reference sequence). Germline trimming cut 5 bases from V and 10 bases from J; bases unmatched to any gene: 9. The length of the CDR3 is 15 residues. The CDR3: CASSDPGQGDSPLHF. The CDR3 region has the DNA TGTGCCAGTAGTGATCCGGGACAGGGAGACTCACCCCTCCACTTT.

V and J are TRBV19 and TRBJ2-5; 7 bases are a match to TRBD1. The closer fit of TRBJ2-7 to the DNA end suggests the J call may be wrong. Germline-derived CDR1 and CDR2 are LNHDA and SQIVND (reference sequence). The CDR3 loop spans 13 amino acids. DNA for the CDR3: TGTGCCACAGACCGGGACAGAACCTACGAGCAGTACTTC. Translating it yields CATDRDRTYEQYF.

V and J are TRBV6-1 and TRBJ2-7; D is tentatively TRBD1 or TRBD2 (6 bases each). The CDR3 covers 12 residues. The germline V and J ends were trimmed by 7 bases and 3 bases, with 10 bases remaining between them. CDR1 and CDR2 (germline): MNHNS, SASEGT. Written as DNA, the CDR3 is TGTGCCAGCACCGGGGGCTACTACGAGCAGTACTTC. Amino acid sequence: CASTGGYYEQYF.

The chain employs TRBV6-6 and TRBJ1-1; 11 bases map to TRBD1. This CDR3 spans 15 amino acids. The junction had 4 bases not matched to a gene; V was cut back by 6 bases and J by 1 base. From germline, CDR1 is MNHNY and CDR2 SVGAGI (reference sequence). Here the CDR3 reads CASRDRGRRNTEAFF. In nucleotides, the CDR3 is TGTGCCAGCAGGGACAGGGGGCGCCGGAACACTGAAGCTTTCTTT.

This chain uses TRBV19 with TRBJ2-1; perhaps D is TRBD1 or TRBD2 (6 bases each). CDR3 size: 16 residues. V lost 1 base, J lost 5 bases, and 15 bases lay in between. Germline V gene data show CDR1 as LNHDA and CDR2 as SQIVND (reference sequence). The CDR3, as DNA: TGTGCCAGTAGTATAGTTCGTGGGGGGCGGAACAATGAGCAGTTCTTC. Its translation is CASSIVRGGRNNEQFF.

This chain joins TRBV7-2 and TRBJ2-5; 8 bases map to TRBD2. The V segment lost 3 bases and the J segment 7 bases; nucleotides outside the gene matches: 4. The CDR3 is 13 amino acids. From germline, CDR1 is SGHTA and CDR2 FQGNSA. CDR3 nucleotides: TGTGCCAGCAGCTTCGACGGGGGGGGGACCCAGTACTTC. It encodes CASSFDGGGTQYF.

The rearrangement uses TRBV19 and TRBJ2-3, with D perhaps TRBD1 (7 bases). Germline CDR1 LNHDA, CDR2 SQIVND (reference sequence). This CDR3 is built from 17 residues. The V end lost 5 bases, the J end lost 6 bases, and 24 bases lay between the germline ends. In DNA, the CDR3 is TGTGCCAGTAGTTCCTTTAGTGGGGCGGCAGGGGGGGATACGCAGTATTTT. Amino acid sequence: CASSSFSGAAGGDTQYF. Variable domain in full (rest from reference TRBV19 and TRBJ2-3): DGGITQSPKYLFRKEGQNVTLSCEQNLNHDAMYWYRQDPGQGLRLIYYSQIVNDFQKGDIAEGYSVSREKKESFPLTVTSAQKNPTAFYLCASSSFSGAAGGDTQYFGPGTRLTVL.

V and J are TRBV5-1 and TRBJ2-3, with D possibly called TRBD1 or TRBD2 (6 bases each). Germline loops: CDR1 SGHRS, CDR2 YFSETQ. The CDR3 totals 16 residues. Trimming removed 4 bases from V and 2 bases from J, with 17 bases in between. The CDR3 DNA reads as TGCGCCAGCAGCAGTAGTGGGGGGCAGCACACAGATACGCAGTATTTT. Its protein is CASSSSGGQHTDTQYF. Based on the CDR3 plus reference TRBV5-1 and TRBJ2-3, the full variable domain is KAGVTQTPRYLIKTRGQQVTLSCSPISGHRSVSWYQQTPGQGLQFLFEYFSETQRNKGNFPGRFSGRQFSNSRSEMNVSTLELGDSALYLCASSSSGGQHTDTQYFGPGTRLTVL.

The rearrangement links TRBV5-4 to TRBJ1-5; D is perhaps TRBD1 (6 bases). There are 15 residues in the CDR3. Trimming removed 4 bases at V and 4 bases at J, with 15 bases between. CDR1 and CDR2 (germline): SGHNT, YYREEE (reference sequence). CDR3 DNA sequence: TGTGCCAGCAGCCGAGAGGACAGCCGGAATCAGCCCCAGCATTTT. Its translation is CASSREDSRNQPQHF.

This clone turned up a few times. Because it lacks the conserved phenylalanine or tryptophan at the end, this CDR3 is likely a read error. This chain connects TRBV4-1 to TRBJ1-6, with 7 bases matching TRBD1. There are 14 residues in the CDR3. Germline V lookup: CDR1 MGHRA, CDR2 YSYEKL. The junction had 3 bases not matched to a gene; V was cut back by 3 bases and J by 7 bases. CDR3 sequence (DNA): TGCGCCAGCAGCCAGGGGGGACAGAATTCACCCCTCCACCTT. Protein product: CASSQGGQNSPLHL.

The V gene is TRBV9, the J gene TRBJ2-7; no reliable D call. Germline loops: CDR1 SGDLS, CDR2 YYNGEE. CDR3 length: 17 residues. V was pared by 4 bases and J by 2 bases, with 22 bases between. The CDR3 DNA reads as TGTGCCAGCAGCCCAAGGGTCCGATCGGGCCCTACCTACGAGCAGTACTTC. This translates into CASSPRVRSGPTYEQYF.

The V call is TRBV6-5, the J call TRBJ2-5, with 9 bases fitting TRBD1. Germline lookup yields CDR1 MNHEY and CDR2 SVGAGI. This CDR3 is built from 15 residues. The J segment lost 5 bases and the V segment lost 6 bases, leaving 10 bases of the junction unmatched. The CDR3 DNA is TGTGCCAGCAGACGTGACAGGGGGATGTGGGAGACCCAGTACTTC. This sequence encodes CASRRDRGMWETQYF.

The V gene is TRBV7-9, the J gene TRBJ2-6, with TRBD2 as a possible D gene (5 bases). From germline, CDR1 is SEHNR and CDR2 FQNEAQ (reference sequence). This CDR3 has 18 residues. The V gene lost 6 bases and the J gene lost 1 base, with 19 bases spanning the gap. The DNA of the CDR3 is TGTGCCAGCAGTTCCGGGATCAATGGCCCATCTGGGGCCAACGTCCTGACTTTC. Translating gives CASSSGINGPSGANVLTF.

As to this clone: No conserved phenylalanine or tryptophan is present at the end of the CDR3, so a read error is the likely explanation. The chain links TRBV25-1 to TRBJ1-6; D is unclear. The ends were cut back, 5 bases at V and 9 bases at J, with 11 bases in the middle. Germline V gives CDR1 MGHDK, CDR2 SYGVNS. This CDR3 region has 13 residues. CDR3 sequence: CASSQMWGSPLHL. In nucleotides, the CDR3 is TGTGCCAGCAGTCAAATGTGGGGTTCACCCCTCCACCTT.

This clone was found many times. The J gene is TRBJ1-1, the V gene TRBV7-2, with D unclear. The V end lost 0 bases, the J end lost 10 bases, and 3 bases lay between the germline ends. This CDR3 has 10 residues. Germline values: CDR1 SGHTA, CDR2 FQGNSA. In DNA, the CDR3 is TGTGCCAGCAGCTTAGCGGGAGCTTTCTTT. Translating it yields CASSLAGAFF.

The chain links TRBV9 to TRBJ1-2; 8 nucleotides line up with TRBD1. The germline V gene encodes CDR1 SGDLS and CDR2 YYNGEE. V trimming: 4 bases; J trimming: 8 bases; junction bases outside the gene matches: 4. This CDR3 is built from 12 residues. CDR3 nucleotide sequence: TGTGCCAGCAGCCAAAACAGGGGGGGCTACACCTTC. Amino acid sequence: CASSQNRGGYTF. Supplemented by reference TRBV9 and TRBJ1-2, the full variable domain reads DSGVTQTPKHLITATGQRVTLRCSPRSGDLSVYWYQQSLDQGLQFLIQYYNGEERAKGNILERFSAQQFPDLHSELNLSSLELGDSALYFCASSQNRGGYTFGSGTRLTVV.

The V gene is TRBV5-1, the J gene TRBJ1-2; D possibly corresponds to TRBD1 (5 bases). The CDR3 runs 16 residues. Looked up from germline, CDR1 is SGHRS and CDR2 is YFSETQ. The germline V and J ends were trimmed by 0 bases and 8 bases, with 20 bases remaining between them. The CDR3 DNA sequence: TGCGCCAGCAGCTTGGATGGGAAGGGGCCGTCGTTCGGCTACACCTTC. The encoded protein is CASSLDGKGPSFGYTF.

The chain recombines TRBV14 with TRBJ2-3; D possibly matches TRBD1 or TRBD2 (5 bases each). This CDR3 is 13 amino acids long. Germline V CDR1 and CDR2: SGHDN, FVKESK. V was cut by 5 bases and J by 10 bases, with 16 bases left in between. CDR3 sequence: CASSGSDGAAQYF. The CDR3, as DNA: TGTGCCAGCAGCGGGAGCGACGGGGCGGCGCAGTATTTT.

The count of this clone is one. In DNA form, the CDR3 reads TGCGCCAGCAGCTTGGGACACTCTGAAAAACTGTTTTTT. Amino acid sequence: CASSLGHSEKLFF. The V call is TRBV5-1, the J call TRBJ1-4; no firm D call. The V end was cut by 0 bases, the J end by 7 bases, with 7 bases between. The germline CDR1 and CDR2 sequences are SGHRS and YFSETQ. The CDR3 loop spans 13 amino acids.

The chain is built from TRBV9 and TRBJ1-5; perhaps TRBD1 as D (5 bases). The CDR3 loop spans 15 amino acids. In germline, CDR1 is SGDLS, CDR2 YYNGEE. The germline V and J ends were trimmed by 4 bases and 5 bases, with 16 bases remaining between them. CDR3 protein: CASSPYGAADQPQHF. As DNA, the CDR3 is TGTGCCAGCAGCCCCTATGGGGCAGCCGATCAGCCCCAGCATTTT.

This chain uses TRBV2 with TRBJ1-2, with D unclear. The CDR3 runs 13 residues. Per germline, CDR1 SNHLY and CDR2 FYNNEI. The V gene lost 10 bases and the J gene lost 3 bases, with 15 bases spanning the gap. DNA of the CDR3: TGTGCCACCAACAAGGGAGGAGACTATGGCTACACCTTC. Translated, it gives CATNKGGDYGYTF.

The genes are TRBV12-5 and TRBJ1-3; unclear D gene. V dropped 5 bases and J dropped 1 base, with 6 bases sitting between them. CDR1 and CDR2 (germline): LGHNT, FRNRAP. The CDR3 has 13 amino acids. CDR3 region: CASGEESGNTIYF. In DNA, the CDR3 is TGTGCTAGTGGTGAAGAATCTGGAAACACCATATATTTT.

The chain is built from TRBV10-3 and TRBJ1-1, with unresolved D. Germline lookup yields CDR1 ENHRY and CDR2 SYGVKD. The CDR3 runs to 12 residues. Trimming pared 4 bases from V and 7 bases from J, leaving 10 bases between. The CDR3 nucleotides read TGTGCCATCAGTGCCCGGGTTGATGAAGCTTTCTTT. It is translated as CAISARVDEAFF.

Comment on this clone: One junction end does not reproduce the germline sequence, and a read error may be involved. This chain connects TRBV7-9 to TRBJ2-3; D may be TRBD2 (5 bases). CDR1 SEHNR and CDR2 FQNEAQ come from the germline V gene (reference sequence). The CDR3 contains 16 residues. The CDR3 region has the DNA TGTGCCAGCACCTTACTAGGAACACCTGACACAGATACGCAGTATTTT. Its translation: CASTLLGTPDTDTQYF.

CDR3 sequence: CASGGAGKRLEQYF. The CDR3, as DNA: TGCGCCAGTGGGGGGGCAGGGAAAAGACTCGAGCAGTACTTC. This rearrangement joins TRBV10-2 to TRBJ2-7; TRBD2 is a possible D gene (7 bases). V lost 9 bases to trimming and J lost 6 bases, with 21 bases between them. This CDR3 has 14 residues. Germline CDR1 and CDR2: WSHSY and SAAADI.

The chain links TRBV5-1 to TRBJ2-1, with 7 bases aligning to TRBD2. The germline CDR1 and CDR2 sequences are SGHRS and YFSETQ. This CDR3 comprises 15 residues. The junction had 12 bases not matched to a gene; V was cut back by 6 bases and J by 6 bases. This CDR3 reads CASNPTPTSINEQFF. The CDR3 nucleotides are TGCGCCAGCAACCCTACGCCGACTAGCATCAATGAGCAGTTCTTC. Using reference TRBV5-1 and TRBJ2-1 for the parts outside the CDR3, the full variable domain is KAGVTQTPRYLIKTRGQQVTLSCSPISGHRSVSWYQQTPGQGLQFLFEYFSETQRNKGNFPGRFSGRQFSNSRSEMNVSTLELGDSALYLCASNPTPTSINEQFFGPGTRLTVL.